This TCR beta chain was sequenced during a study of CD8 T cells in ankylosing spondylitis. Germline CDR1 reads DFQATT; CDR2 reads SNEGSKA (reference sequence). V gave up 0 bases and J gave up 8 bases, with 13 bases separating them. CDR3 length: 13 residues. MiXCR was run by TCRdb on the 5' RACE reads, yielding one entry per CDR3 protein. The repertoire consists of 310,000 or so distinct CDR3 sequences, with 15% to 25% occurring once and the leading ten covering 7.8%. Specimen: blood, either unsorted or a sorted T cell fraction (not recorded which). The receptor was derived from a male donor with ankylosing spondylitis or in good health (not recorded which). The rearrangement joins TRBV20-1 to TRBJ1-1; tentatively, D is TRBD1 (6 bases). DNA for the CDR3: TGCAGTGCTAGAGATCAGGGGTCTGGAGAAGCTTTCTTT. Translated: CSARDQGSGEAFF.